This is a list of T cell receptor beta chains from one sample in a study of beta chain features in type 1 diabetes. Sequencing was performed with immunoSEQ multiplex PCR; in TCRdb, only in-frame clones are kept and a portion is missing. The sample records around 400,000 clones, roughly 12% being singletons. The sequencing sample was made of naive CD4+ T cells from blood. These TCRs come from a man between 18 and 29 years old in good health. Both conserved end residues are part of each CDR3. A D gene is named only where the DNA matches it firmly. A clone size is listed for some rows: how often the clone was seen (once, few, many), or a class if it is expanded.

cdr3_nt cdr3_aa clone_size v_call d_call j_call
TGTGCCAGTAGTGCCCGGGACAGGCATAACTATGGCTACACCTTC CASSARDRHNYGYTF few TRBV19 TRBD1 TRBJ1-2
TGTGCCAGCAGCTTAGAAAATGGGCCGTACAATGAGCAGTTCTTC CASSLENGPYNEQFF few TRBV7-6 NA TRBJ2-1
TGTGCCAGCAAGGCCAGGGAAGGCACTGAAGCTTTCTTT CASKAREGTEAFF few TRBV2 NA TRBJ1-1
TGTGCCACAGGGGACAGAGCTAACTATGGCTACACCTTC CATGDRANYGYTF NA TRBV15 TRBD1 TRBJ1-2
NA CASSFGTGTFF few TRBV6-6 NA TRBJ2-1
TGTGCCTGGGAAAGGGGGTATCCCGGGGAGCTGTTTTTT CAWERGYPGELFF NA TRBV30 NA TRBJ2-2
TGTGCCAGCAGCTTAGTACAGGGAATTCAGTACTTC CASSLVQGIQYF few TRBV7-2 NA TRBJ2-4
TGTGCCAGCAGCGTGGGACTAGCGGGACCCACTGATACGCAGTATTTT CASSVGLAGPTDTQYF NA TRBV9 TRBD2 TRBJ2-3
TGTGCCAGCAGCCACCCGGACAGGGGGCCTGGCTACACCTTC CASSHPDRGPGYTF NA TRBV5-4 TRBD1 TRBJ1-2
TGTGCCAGCAGCCCACTACACGTCGAGTACAATGAGCAGTTCTTC CASSPLHVEYNEQFF NA TRBV11-3 NA TRBJ2-1
TGTGCCAGCAGCGCGGGGACAGGCAATCAGCCCCAGCATTTT CASSAGTGNQPQHF few TRBV11-2 TRBD1 TRBJ1-5
TGTGCCAGCAGCCCAAGGACAGGGGGCGGCGAGCAGTACTTC CASSPRTGGGEQYF NA TRBV5-4 TRBD1 TRBJ2-7
TGCAGCGGCGCCAAGGCCGGGGAGACCCAGTACTTC CSGAKAGETQYF many TRBV29-1 NA TRBJ2-5
TGTGCCAGCAGCTTGGGGAGGGGGCGGCTGTTCAACACTGAAGCTTTCTTT CASSLGRGRLFNTEAFF few TRBV5-4 TRBD1 TRBJ1-1
TGTGCCAGCAGACCCAGGGGCGGACAAGAGACCCAGTACTTC CASRPRGGQETQYF few TRBV7-9 NA TRBJ2-5
TGTGCCAGCAGCCCGTCGGCCAGGGTTGACACCGGGGAGCTGTTTTTT CASSPSARVDTGELFF NA TRBV9 NA TRBJ2-2
TGTGCCTCGGACTTGGGACAGCAGAACACCGGGGAGCTGTTTTTT CASDLGQQNTGELFF NA TRBV30 TRBD1 TRBJ2-2
TGCAGCGTCCTACAGGGCCGCGGGGGGCCCCAGCATTTT CSVLQGRGGPQHF NA TRBV29-1 NA TRBJ1-5
TGTGCCAGCAGCCGGACAGGGAAAGGTGAAAAACTGTTTTTT CASSRTGKGEKLFF NA TRBV6-5 TRBD1 TRBJ1-4
TGCGCCAGCAGCCAAGGATGGCCGCGACAGGATACGCAGTATTTT CASSQGWPRQDTQYF NA TRBV4-3 NA TRBJ2-3
TGTGCCAGCAGCCAAGATTGGGTTCTAGGAGCGCCCCCTCACTCCTACAATGAGCAGTTCTTC CASSQDWVLGAPPHSYNEQFF NA TRBV14 NA TRBJ2-1
TGTGCCAGCAGCTTCCGGGAGGGCCCCTACAATGAGCAGTTCTTC CASSFREGPYNEQFF NA TRBV9 TRBD2 TRBJ2-1
TGTGCCAGTGGGACTAGATATTTTCATGAGCAGTTCTTC CASGTRYFHEQFF NA TRBV13 TRBD2 TRBJ2-1
TGCGCCAGCAGCCTGGATACATTGGCGGGGGAGCAGTACTTC CASSLDTLAGEQYF NA TRBV4-3 NA TRBJ2-7
TGCGCCAGCAGCCAAGCGCTACAAGAGACCCAGTACTTC CASSQALQETQYF few TRBV4-3 NA TRBJ2-5
TGTGCCAGCAGCCCAGGACTAGCGGGAGAGACCCAGTACTTC CASSPGLAGETQYF few TRBV5-6 TRBD2 TRBJ2-5
TGTGCCTGGAGTGCCGGACTCCACAATGAGCAGTTCTTC CAWSAGLHNEQFF NA TRBV30 NA TRBJ2-1
TGTGCCAGCAGTGGAGGGGAGGGCCCTCAGCCCCAGCATTTT CASSGGEGPQPQHF few TRBV2 NA TRBJ1-5
TGCAGCTCAAGGGGGGGACTTATAGCGGGAGATGAGCAGTTCTTC CSSRGGLIAGDEQFF NA TRBV29-1 TRBD2 TRBJ2-1
TGTGCCTGGAGTGATCTCAGGGATGGTGATGGCTACACCTTC CAWSDLRDGDGYTF NA TRBV30 NA TRBJ1-2
TGTGCCAGCAGCTTAGCTCCCACCAGATACATTCAGTACTTC CASSLAPTRYIQYF few TRBV7-2 NA TRBJ2-4
TGTGCCAGCAGCCGCCCCCCAGGTTATACGCAGTATTTT CASSRPPGYTQYF NA TRBV7-2 NA TRBJ2-3
TGCAGCGTTGCGCCGTTGTCAGCTAACTATGGCTACACCTTC CSVAPLSANYGYTF NA TRBV29-1 NA TRBJ1-2
TGTGCCAGCAGCGTAGCTAGCGGGAGGACCACAGATACGCAGTATTTT CASSVASGRTTDTQYF few TRBV7-2 TRBD2 TRBJ2-3
TGTGCCAGCACTCCCCGAGGCACTGAAGCTTTCTTT CASTPRGTEAFF once TRBV7-8 NA TRBJ1-1
TGTGCCACCTCGCTAACCGGGACACCGGTACCCGAGCAGTACTTC CATSLTGTPVPEQYF few TRBV10-3 NA TRBJ2-7